This TCR beta chain was recovered during a study of T cells in Graves' hyperthyroidism and ophthalmopathy. Study-level points and caveats: Researchers found most expanded thyroid clonotypes above 0.001 in blood as well.

This clonotype was seen repeatedly, ten times or more. The antigen is unknown. The germline V gene has CDR1 SEHNR and CDR2 FQNEAQ (reference sequence). Trimming shortened V by 6 bases and J by 0 bases, and 21 bases separated the two germline ends. The CDR3 extends over 18 amino acids. Recently diagnosed hyperthyroidism of less than 2 months' duration affected patients aged 18 to 65. Exclusion followed for patients with uncontrolled infection, other autoimmune disease, pregnancy or lactation. RNA transcripts provided the source from which TCR beta CDR3 regions were amplified. TCR CDR3 underwent first-round RT-PCR with the HTBI primer set. MiXCR, run by TCRdb on the multiplex PCR reads, gives a single entry per CDR3 protein. The sample consists of around 350,000 distinct CDR3 sequences, roughly 13% of them appearing once.

This receptor was obtained from a woman between 18 and 29 years old with Graves' hyperthyroidism. V gene TRBV7-9 combines with J gene TRBJ1-3; weak D call: TRBD1 (5 bases). The sequencing sample was made of blood. CDR3 sequence reads: CASSDLNERGSSGNTIYF. CDR3 nucleotide sequence: TGTGCCAGCAGTGACCTAAACGAAAGGGGCAGCTCTGGAAACACCATATATTTT. The entire variable domain, with the rest obtained from reference TRBV7-9 and TRBJ1-3, is as follows: DTGVSQNPRHKITKRGQNVTFRCDPISEHNRLYWYRQTLGQGPEFLTYFQNEAQLEKSRLLSDRFSAERPKGSFSTLEIQRTEQGDSAMYLCASSDLNERGSSGNTIYFGEGSWLTVV.